The 31 T cell receptor beta chains below all came from one sample that was sequenced in a study of blood T cell repertoires in COVID-19. Using immunoSEQ multiplex PCR, the repertoire was profiled, and TCRdb retains in-frame clones only, with some absent. The top ten hold roughly a sixth of the sample, which has a few hundred thousand clones, 85% seen once. The sample consisted of PBMCs or T cells enriched from blood (not recorded which). The receptor source for this set is a man aged 35-49 years who had recovered from COVID-19.

This clone is a singleton in its sample. The chain uses TRBV6-1 and TRBJ1-6; 7 nucleotides agree with TRBD1. Germline V gene lookup returns CDR1 MNHNS and CDR2 SASEGT. CDR3 size: 15 residues. With 1 base clipped from V and 9 bases from J, the junction kept 6 bases outside the gene matches. This CDR3 is CASSEEADRLSPLHF. The CDR3 bases are TGTGCCAGCAGTGAAGAAGCGGACAGGCTTTCACCCCTCCACTTT.

The V gene is TRBV28, the J gene TRBJ1-4, with TRBD1 as a possible D gene (6 bases). Germline V gene sequence: CDR1 MDHEN, CDR2 SYDVKM. The CDR3 runs 15 residues. Trimming removed 5 bases from V and 2 bases from J, with 12 bases in between. The CDR3 here is CASSPGGPTNEKLFF. The CDR3 coding sequence is TGTGCCAGCAGTCCCGGGGGGCCTACTAATGAAAAACTGTTTTTT.

V gene TRBV10-3 combines with J gene TRBJ2-1; 12 positions match TRBD2. The germline CDR1 and CDR2 sequences are ENHRY and SYGVKD. The length of the CDR3 is 15 residues. Trimming removed 7 bases from V and 4 bases from J; junction bases left unmatched: 5. CDR3 amino acids: CAINTGTSGYNEQFF. CDR3 nucleotides: TGTGCCATCAACACCGGGACTAGCGGGTACAATGAGCAGTTCTTC.

This chain joins TRBV21-1 and TRBJ2-7; the table's D call TRBD1 went unverified against the DNA. TRBV21-1 is labeled a pseudogene. The CDR3 runs 13 residues. Written as DNA, the CDR3 is TGTGCCAGCAGCAAAGTCAGGGCCTACGAGCAGTACTTC. Encoded protein: CASSKVRAYEQYF.

The chain is built from TRBV14 and TRBJ1-1; D is uncertain. Deletions cut 8 bases from V and 7 bases from J, with 14 bases between. The CDR3 is 12 residues long. Per germline, CDR1 SGHDN and CDR2 FVKESK. The DNA for the CDR3 is TGTGCCAGCTCCTCTTCGGGTCTTGAAGCTTTCTTT. The encoded protein is CASSSSGLEAFF.

V is TRBV7-2 and J is TRBJ2-5; perhaps TRBD2 as D (5 bases). Trimming removed 0 bases at V and 1 base at J, with 9 bases between. Germline V gives CDR1 SGHTA, CDR2 FQGNSA. The CDR3 loop spans 15 amino acids. As DNA, the CDR3 is TGTGCCAGCAGCTTAGCTGCCGGGGTCCAAGAGACCCAGTACTTC. Its translation is CASSLAAGVQETQYF.

The chain couples TRBV29-1 to TRBJ2-7; 10 bases are shared with TRBD1. The CDR3 runs to 15 residues. Germline CDR1 and CDR2: SQVTM and ANQGSEA. Germline trimming cut 0 bases from V and 2 bases from J; bases unmatched to any gene: 4. The CDR3 coding sequence is TGCAGCGTTGAAGATTGGACAGGGGGAACCTACGAGCAGTACTTC. This encodes CSVEDWTGGTYEQYF.

V gene TRBV5-1 combines with J gene TRBJ2-3, with D possibly being TRBD1 (6 bases). Germline lookup yields CDR1 SGHRS and CDR2 YFSETQ. This CDR3 is built from 16 residues. V lost 4 bases and J lost 3, with 18 bases in between. For the CDR3, the DNA is TGCGCCAGCAGCCCCGGCTCCAGGGGACCAACAGATACGCAGTATTTT. Amino acid sequence: CASSPGSRGPTDTQYF.

The chain uses TRBV18 and TRBJ2-2; D remains ambiguous. V was trimmed by 3 bases and J by 9 bases, leaving 5 bases between them. The CDR3 length is 11 residues. Germline values: CDR1 KGHSH, CDR2 LQKENI. The CDR3 here is CASSPSRELFF. CDR3 DNA sequence: TGTGCCAGCTCACCCTCCCGGGAGCTGTTTTTT.

This chain joins TRBV3-1 (or the pseudogene TRBV3-2) and TRBJ2-5, with TRBD2 identical over 14 bases. V was clipped by 1 base and J by 1 base; unmatched bases: 8. The germline V gene has CDR1 LGHDT and CDR2 YNNKEL (reference sequence). The length of the CDR3 is 19 residues. In nucleotides, the CDR3 is TGTGCCAGCAGCCAAGGGTTAGGACTAGCGGGAGGTAGCCAAGAGACCCAGTACTTC. Its translation is CASSQGLGLAGGSQETQYF.

The chain combines TRBV6-5 with TRBJ2-2; 8 bases fit TRBD2. The ends lost 10 bases at V and 7 bases at J; junction bases unmatched: 8. CDR3 length equals 13 residues. CDR1 is MNHEY, CDR2 SVGAGI, per germline. In nucleotides, the CDR3 is TGTGCCACCAAGCGGGAGTTGGTCGGGGAGCTGTTTTTT. This codes for CATKRELVGELFF.

The genes are TRBV6-5 and TRBJ2-7, with D possibly TRBD2 on 6 matching bases. Germline assignment: CDR1 MNHEY and CDR2 SVGAGI. Trimming removed 5 bases from V and 0 bases from J, with 8 bases in between. CDR3 length: 13 amino acids. In DNA form, the CDR3 reads TGTGCCAGCAGTCTGACTAGCTCCTACGAGCAGTACTTC. This encodes CASSLTSSYEQYF.

The chain has TRBV30 and TRBJ1-4; 7 nucleotides line up with TRBD1. V shed 0 bases and J 8 bases; nucleotides not matched to a gene: 6. Germline-derived CDR1 and CDR2 are GTSNPN and SVGIG (reference sequence). This CDR3 has 14 residues. The CDR3 spells CAWSVGAGGEKLFF. CDR3 in DNA: TGTGCCTGGAGTGTAGGTGCAGGGGGGGAAAAACTGTTTTTT. Variable domain in full (rest from reference TRBV30 and TRBJ1-4): SQTIHQWPATLVQPVGSPLSLECTVEGTSNPNLYWYRQAAGRGLQLLFYSVGIGQISSEVPQNLSASRPQDRQFILSSKKLLLSDSGFYLCAWSVGAGGEKLFFGSGTQLSVL.

The chain recombines TRBV11-2 with TRBJ1-1; D is uncertain. The germline V gene encodes CDR1 SGHAT and CDR2 FQNNGV. Trimming removed 4 bases from V and 9 bases from J, with 15 bases in between. The length of the CDR3 is 13 residues. The CDR3 DNA reads as TGTGCCAGCAGCTACCTTAGGGAGGGTCAAGCTTTCTTT. Residues: CASSYLREGQAFF.

In nucleotides, the CDR3 is TGTGCCAGCAGCTTACGCGCTGAAGCTTTCTTT. Its translation: CASSLRAEAFF. The V gene is TRBV7-9, the J gene TRBJ1-1; no definite D call. The CDR3 consists of 11 residues. Germline V lookup: CDR1 SEHNR, CDR2 FQNEAQ (reference sequence). V gave up 2 bases and J gave up 6 bases, with 4 bases separating them.

This chain uses TRBV19 with TRBJ2-7; tentative D call: TRBD2 (7 bases). The length of the CDR3 is 12 residues. Germline V CDR1 and CDR2: LNHDA, SQIVND (reference sequence). Between the trimmed V and J ends, which lost 4 bases and 5 bases, there was a span of 9 bases. CDR3 bases: TGTGCCAGTAGTAGCGGGGGCAACGAGCAGTACTTC. Translation: CASSSGGNEQYF.

The V and J genes are TRBV5-8 and TRBJ2-5; 14 bases are shared with TRBD2. This CDR3 spans 17 amino acids. Germline values: CDR1 SGHTS, CDR2 YDEGEE. The ends lost 4 bases at V and 0 bases at J; junction bases unmatched: 5. CDR3 region: CASSAGLAGAYQETQYF. CDR3 sequence (DNA): TGTGCCAGCAGCGCGGGACTAGCGGGAGCGTACCAAGAGACCCAGTACTTC.

The chain combines TRBV11-3 with TRBJ2-1; weak D call: TRBD2 (7 bases). CDR3 length: 13 amino acids. V was pared by 1 base and J by 15 bases, with 16 bases between. CDR1 SGHNT and CDR2 YENEEA come from the germline V gene. The chain's CDR3 is CASSLVSGGGLFF. CDR3 bases: TGTGCCAGCAGCTTAGTAAGTGGCGGGGGCCTGTTCTTC. The full variable domain, its missing parts supplied by reference TRBV11-3 and TRBJ2-1, is EAGVVQSPRYKIIEKKQPVAFWCNPISGHNTLYWYLQNLGQGPELLIRYENEEAVDDSQLPKDRFSAERLKGVDSTLKIQPAELGDSAVYLCASSLVSGGGLFFGPGTRLTVL.

The CDR3 DNA reads as TGTGCCAGTAGAGTTATGGGACTCTCTTCCAATGAGCAGTTCTTC. Encoded protein: CASRVMGLSSNEQFF. The chain has TRBV19 and TRBJ2-1; D is perhaps TRBD2 (6 bases). In germline, CDR1 is LNHDA, CDR2 SQIVND (reference sequence). The CDR3 length is 15 residues. Trimming cost V 6 bases and J 6 bases, with 18 bases left between them.

V and J are TRBV7-3 and TRBJ2-2; 8 bases match TRBD2. CDR1 and CDR2 from the germline V gene are SGHTA and FQGTGA. The ends lost 8 bases at V and 6 bases at J; junction bases unmatched: 5. The CDR3 extends over 13 amino acids. The CDR3 region has the DNA TGTGCCAGCGGAGCGGGAGAGCCCGGGGAGCTGTTTTTT. It yields the protein CASGAGEPGELFF. The whole variable domain, filled in from reference TRBV7-3 and TRBJ2-2, reads GAGVSQTPSNKVTEKGKYVELRCDPISGHTALYWYRQSLGQGPEFLIYFQGTGAADDSGLPNDRFFAVRPEGSVSTLKIQRTERGDSAVYLCASGAGEPGELFFGEGSRLTVL.

This clone was counted between two and nine times. V is TRBV5-1 and J is TRBJ1-2; TRBD1 is a possible D gene (5 bases). V lost 3 bases to trimming and J lost 3 bases, with 9 bases between them. CDR3 length: 13 residues. Per germline, CDR1 SGHRS and CDR2 YFSETQ. The CDR3 DNA reads as TGCGCCAGCAGCTCGGCGGGGGACTATGGCTACACCTTC. It specifies CASSSAGDYGYTF.

V and J are TRBV9 and TRBJ2-1; 8 bases fit TRBD2. Germline V gives CDR1 SGDLS, CDR2 YYNGEE. Trimming took 3 bases from V and 8 from J; bases not matched to a gene: 19. The CDR3 length is 18 residues. CDR3 amino acids: CASSGSTDWGGRLDEQFF. DNA of the CDR3: TGTGCCAGCAGCGGCTCGACCGACTGGGGCGGGAGGTTGGATGAGCAGTTCTTC.

The chain uses TRBV11-3 and TRBJ1-1; D unresolved. Per the germline V gene, CDR1 is SGHNT and CDR2 is YENEEA. The CDR3 has 15 residues. Deletions cut 4 bases from V and 0 bases from J, with 12 bases between. CDR3 nucleotide sequence: TGTGCCAGCAGCTCCCGTGGAGGAGTGAACACTGAAGCTTTCTTT. Translating gives CASSSRGGVNTEAFF.

The gene calls are TRBV6-6 and TRBJ2-1; a possible D gene is TRBD2 (5 bases). Trimming left V 6 bases short and J 0 bases short, with 12 bases between. The CDR3 covers 15 residues. The germline gives CDR1 MNHNY, CDR2 SVGAGI (reference sequence). For the CDR3, the DNA is TGTGCCAGCAGGGTAGCGATGTACTCCTACAATGAGCAGTTCTTC. It translates to CASRVAMYSYNEQFF.

The chain employs TRBV27 and TRBJ2-5; a possible D gene is TRBD1 (6 bases). From germline, CDR1 is MNHEY and CDR2 SMNVEV (reference sequence). This CDR3 has 20 residues. V was shortened by 1 base and J by 5 bases, with 29 bases between the two germline ends. This CDR3 reads CASSLYPLSQGRGERETQYF. CDR3 sequence (DNA): TGTGCCAGCAGTTTATATCCCCTTTCGCAAGGCAGGGGAGAACGGGAGACCCAGTACTTC.

A single count supports this clone. The chain joins TRBV30 to TRBJ2-7; 7 positions agree with TRBD1. V shed 1 base, J shed 5 bases, and the junction held 8 bases outside the gene matches. The CDR3 contains 14 residues. Germline V CDR1 and CDR2: GTSNPN, SVGIG (reference sequence). CDR3 loop: CAWSDERQGNEQYF. In nucleotides, the CDR3 is TGTGCCTGGAGTGACGAGCGACAGGGCAACGAGCAGTACTTC.

The V call is TRBV30, the J call TRBJ1-5; D is perhaps TRBD1 (5 bases). This CDR3 contains 17 residues. Trimming took off 0 bases at V and 1 base at J, with 16 bases between the two ends. Germline CDR1 and CDR2: GTSNPN and SVGIG (reference sequence). CDR3 nucleotides: TGTGCCTGGAGTGTATTAGGTTCGACAGTGAGCAATCAGCCCCAGCATTTT. Its protein is CAWSVLGSTVSNQPQHF.

The rearrangement links TRBV27 to TRBJ1-4; 7 bases fit TRBD1. The CDR3 covers 18 residues. CDR1 is MNHEY, CDR2 SMNVEV, per germline (reference sequence). Trimming removed 6 bases from V and 0 bases from J; junction bases left unmatched: 13. The CDR3 sequence: CASRSLTGDHATNEKLFF. The CDR3 DNA reads TGTGCCAGCAGATCCCTTACAGGGGACCATGCAACTAATGAAAAACTGTTTTTT.

The CDR3 DNA sequence: TGTGCCAGCAGCCGGGACAGGGGGATCGGTGGCTACACCTTC. Residues: CASSRDRGIGGYTF. The chain recombines TRBV14 with TRBJ1-2; 11 bases agree with TRBD1. The germline gives CDR1 SGHDN, CDR2 FVKESK. Germline trimming cut 4 bases from V and 7 bases from J; bases unmatched to any gene: 5. The CDR3 spans 14 residues. The whole variable domain, filled in from reference TRBV14 and TRBJ1-2, reads EAGVTQFPSHSVIEKGQTVTLRCDPISGHDNLYWYRRVMGKEIKFLLHFVKESKQDESGMPNNRFLAERTGGTYSTLKVQPAELEDSGVYFCASSRDRGIGGYTFGSGTRLTVV.

This chain uses TRBV7-9 with TRBJ2-3; D possibly corresponds to TRBD2 (6 bases). The CDR3 has 15 amino acids. V lost 8 bases and J 4 bases, leaving 19 bases between the germline ends. Germline values: CDR1 SEHNR, CDR2 FQNEAQ (reference sequence). The CDR3 spells CASGSRDLAPDTQYF. The DNA for the CDR3 is TGTGCCAGCGGGTCAAGGGACTTGGCCCCAGATACGCAGTATTTT.

In this sample, this clone turned up a few times. The V and J genes are TRBV30 and TRBJ1-2; D possibly corresponds to TRBD1 (6 bases). V lost 3 bases to trimming and J lost 13 bases, with 21 bases between them. Germline V gene data show CDR1 as GTSNPN and CDR2 as SVGIG (reference sequence). The CDR3 is made up of 13 amino acids. The CDR3 coding sequence is TGTGCCTGGAGACAGAAACGGACAGAGGACGTCACCTTC. It specifies CAWRQKRTEDVTF.